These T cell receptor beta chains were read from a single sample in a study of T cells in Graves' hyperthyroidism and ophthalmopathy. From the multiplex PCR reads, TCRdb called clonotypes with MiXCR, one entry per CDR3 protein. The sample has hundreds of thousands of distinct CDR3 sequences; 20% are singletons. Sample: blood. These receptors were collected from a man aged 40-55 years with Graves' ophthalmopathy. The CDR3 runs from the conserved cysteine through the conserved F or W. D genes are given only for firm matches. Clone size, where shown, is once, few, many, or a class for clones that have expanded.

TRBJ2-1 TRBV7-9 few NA TGTGCCAGCAGCTTCCCTGGACAAAATGAGCAGTTCTTC CASSFPGQNEQFF
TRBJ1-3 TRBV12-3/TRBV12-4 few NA TGTGCCAGCAGTTTCCCCGGCATCAGCCCTTCTGGAAACACCATATATTTT CASSFPGISPSGNTIYF
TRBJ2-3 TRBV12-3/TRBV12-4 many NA TGTGCCAGCAGCCCGCATACTAGCCCGGCAACAGATACGCAGTATTTT CASSPHTSPATDTQYF
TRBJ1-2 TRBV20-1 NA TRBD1 TGCAGTGCTCGAGGGACAGGGGACTATGGCTACACCTTC CSARGTGDYGYTF
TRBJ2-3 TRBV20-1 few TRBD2 TGCAGTGCGGCCGACTTGAGCGGGAGAGGAGATACGCAGTATTTT CSAADLSGRGDTQYF
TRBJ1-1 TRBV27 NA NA TGTGCCAGCAGTTTAGGGGAAGGGGGAAGAGCTTTCTTT CASSLGEGGRAFF
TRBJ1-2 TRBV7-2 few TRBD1 TGTGCCAGCAGCCGGGACAGGGGGCCTGGCTACACCTTC CASSRDRGPGYTF
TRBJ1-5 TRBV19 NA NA TGTGCCAGTAGTATAACAGGGTACAATCAGCCCCAGCATTTT CASSITGYNQPQHF
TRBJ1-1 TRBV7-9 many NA TGTGCCAGCAGCTCTGTGGGACCTGAAGCTTTCTTT CASSSVGPEAFF
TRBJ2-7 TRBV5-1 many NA TGCGCCAGCAGCTTGACCGCCGGGACACCGCCCTACGAGCAGTACTTC CASSLTAGTPPYEQYF
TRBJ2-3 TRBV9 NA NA TGTGCCAGCAGCGTAGTAACCACAGATACGCAGTATTTT CASSVVTTDTQYF
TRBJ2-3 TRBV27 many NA TGTGCCAGCAGTCCTCTTCTAGCTCCAGATACGCAGTATTTT CASSPLLAPDTQYF
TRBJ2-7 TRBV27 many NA TGTGCCAGCAGTTGGGGGCGGGAGCAGTACTTC CASSWGREQYF
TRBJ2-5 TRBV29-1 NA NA TGCAGCGTTGATGCTGTGGGGAGGGAGACCCAGTACTTC CSVDAVGRETQYF
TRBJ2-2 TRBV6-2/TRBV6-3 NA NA TGTGCCAGCAGTTTCCTGGTGTTAGGAGCCCCGAACACCGGGGAGCTGTTTTTT CASSFLVLGAPNTGELFF
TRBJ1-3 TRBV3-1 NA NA TGCGCCAGCAGCCAAGCAGCTGACAGCTCTGGAAACACCATATATTTT CASSQAADSSGNTIYF
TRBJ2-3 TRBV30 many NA TGTGCCTGGAACCCTCACGTCGGGGGAACAGATACGCAGTATTTT CAWNPHVGGTDTQYF
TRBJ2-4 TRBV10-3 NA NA TGTGCCAGCAGCCAGCGAGGGTTGGACAAAAACATTCAGTACTTC CASSQRGLDKNIQYF
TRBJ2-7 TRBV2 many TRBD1 TGTGCCAGCAGGAGACCGGGACAGGGAAACGTATTACGCACCTACGAGCAGTACTTC CASRRPGQGNVLRTYEQYF
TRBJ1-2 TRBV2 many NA TGTGCCAGCAGGATCGACTTGGCTAACTATGGCTACACCTTC CASRIDLANYGYTF
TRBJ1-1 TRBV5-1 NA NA TGCGCCAGCATGGTACAGTTGAACACTGAAGCTTTCTTT CASMVQLNTEAFF
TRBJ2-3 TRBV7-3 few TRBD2 TGTGCCAGCAGCACCTCTAGCGGGGGCACAGATACGCAGTATTTT CASSTSSGGTDTQYF
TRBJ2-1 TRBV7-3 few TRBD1 TGTGCCAGCAGCCCTACAGGGGGCGTGAAGTTCTTC CASSPTGGVKFF
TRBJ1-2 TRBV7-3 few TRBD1 TGTGCCAGCAGCCAAGACAGGGCTAACTATGGCTACACCTTC CASSQDRANYGYTF
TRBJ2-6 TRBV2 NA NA TGTGCCAGCAGCGCCAGAATCTTCTCTGGGGCCAACGTCCCGACTTTC CASSARIFSGANVPTF
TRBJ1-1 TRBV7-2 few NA TGTGCCAGCAGCTTGGACGGTGGGATGAACACTGAAGCTTTCTTT CASSLDGGMNTEAFF
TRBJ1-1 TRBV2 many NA TGTGCCAGCAGGAACGAGGGGCGGGGAGGGACTGAAGCTTTCTTT CASRNEGRGGTEAFF
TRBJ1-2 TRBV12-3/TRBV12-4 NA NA TGTGCCAGCAGTTTTCTGGTCACCTCCAACTATGGCTACACCTTC CASSFLVTSNYGYTF
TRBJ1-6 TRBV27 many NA TGTGCCAGCAGTTTACGAGGAAATTCACCCCTCCACTTT CASSLRGNSPLHF
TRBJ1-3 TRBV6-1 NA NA TGTGCCAGCAGTAAACAGGGTACTGGAAACACCATATATTTT CASSKQGTGNTIYF
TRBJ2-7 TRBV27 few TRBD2 TGTGCCAGCAGGGGTGGACTAGCGGGTCGGGAGCAGTACTTC CASRGGLAGREQYF
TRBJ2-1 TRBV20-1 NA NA TGCAGTGCTCCACTACAGGATTATGAGCAGTTCTTC CSAPLQDYEQFF
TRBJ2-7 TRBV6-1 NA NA TGTGCCAGCAGCACTACCCGCGGCGGCTCCTACGAGCAGTACTTC CASSTTRGGSYEQYF
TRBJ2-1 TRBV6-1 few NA TGTGCCAGCAGTGAGTCTTGGGGGCGGGATGAGCAGTTCTTC CASSESWGRDEQFF
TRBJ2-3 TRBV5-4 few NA TGTGCCAGCAGCATTGACCGACAGACAGATACGCAGTATTTT CASSIDRQTDTQYF
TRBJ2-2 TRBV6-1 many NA TGTGCCACCGAAGACGCGAACACCGGGGAGCTGTTTTTT CATEDANTGELFF
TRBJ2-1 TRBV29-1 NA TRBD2 TGCAGCGCGGGACTAGCGGGGGGCTATGAGCAGTTCTTC CSAGLAGGYEQFF
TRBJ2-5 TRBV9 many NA TGTGCCAGCAGCCAAGCAGGGGGGGGGACGGAGACCCAGTACTTC CASSQAGGGTETQYF
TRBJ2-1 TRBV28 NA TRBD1 TGTGCCAGTGAACAGGGGGAGGTGTACAATGAGCAGTTCTTC CASEQGEVYNEQFF
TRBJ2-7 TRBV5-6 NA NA TGTGCCAGCAGTCTGACAGTCAGGAGCTCCTACGAGCAGTACTTC CASSLTVRSSYEQYF
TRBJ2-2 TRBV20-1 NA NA TGCAGTGCTAGTAAACCGGGGGCTACCGGGGAGCTGTTTTTT CSASKPGATGELFF
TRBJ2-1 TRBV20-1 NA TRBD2 TGCAGTGCTAAACCGGGACTAACTCCGAAGGTCTACAATGAGCAGTTCTTC CSAKPGLTPKVYNEQFF
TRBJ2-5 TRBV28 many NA TGTGCCAGCAGTTCAGGGGCAGTCCGTGAGACCCAGTACTTC CASSSGAVRETQYF
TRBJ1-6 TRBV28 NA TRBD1 TGTGCCAGCAGCTGGACAGGGACATCTTCACCCCTCCACTTT CASSWTGTSSPLHF